The TCR beta chain under discussion was sequenced for a study of low-dose radiotherapy and immunotherapy resistance in tumors. Study at large: With 1 Gy per fraction every two weeks, Cohort 2 accumulated 13 Gy across 26 weeks. Intravenous cyclophosphamide 200 mg/m2 was given every two weeks, one day before radiation and immunotherapy.

Germline V gene lookup returns CDR1 SGHVS and CDR2 FNYEAQ. The CDR3 consists of 16 residues. The V end lost 5 bases, the J end lost 0 bases, and 14 bases lay between the germline ends. Time point meaning: before trial treatment. All of the donors were given nivolumab, ipilimumab, aspirin, low-dose cyclophosphamide and low-dose radiotherapy as part of RACIN, a single-arm trial. Both TCRalpha and TCRbeta chains were reverse transcribed with V-gene-specific primers. With a constant-region primer and a V-primer adapter, TCRs were subjected to about 20 PCR cycles of amplification. Each CDR3 protein is one row after TCRdb ran MiXCR on the reads. The data contain some 60,000 distinct CDR3 sequences, approximately 25% of them singletons.

This chain uses TRBV7-6 with TRBJ2-1, with D unresolved. The clonotype was recovered from a male donor with rectosigmoid adenocarcinoma. Specimen: PBMCs, collected before treatment. The CDR3 is CASSPRRSDSYNEQFF. The CDR3 DNA sequence: TGTGCCAGCAGCCCCCGTAGATCAGACTCCTACAATGAGCAGTTCTTC.